The 31 T cell receptor beta chains below were found in one sample sequenced in a study of T cell repertoires in cytomegalovirus infection. TCRdb itself ran the reads through MiXCR, one entry per CDR3 protein. The table records roughly 630,000 distinct CDR3 sequences, roughly a quarter of them present only once. Sample: CD8+ T cells from PBMCs. Receptors were obtained from a human donor in good health (CMV status not recorded). Some clones in this sample may be carry-over from other donors' samples.

This clonotype was picked up many times. The chain joins TRBV10-3 to TRBJ2-2, with unresolved D. Germline V gives CDR1 ENHRY, CDR2 SYGVKD. Trimming stripped 0 bases from V and 7 bases from J, with 9 bases between. This CDR3 is 14 amino acids long. CDR3 amino acids: CAISESERSGELFF. The CDR3 coding sequence is TGTGCCATCAGTGAGTCGGAGCGAAGCGGGGAGCTGTTTTTT.

This clonotype was picked up many times. J is TRBJ1-5 and V is TRBV12-3 or TRBV12-4; D remains ambiguous. V shed 5 bases and J shed 2 bases, with 10 bases lying between them. This CDR3 spans 14 amino acids. CDR3 sequence: CASSPIQGNQPQHF. Here the CDR3 DNA reads TGTGCCAGCAGTCCCATCCAGGGCAATCAGCCCCAGCATTTT.

This clonotype has a handful of counts. The V and J genes are TRBV29-1 and TRBJ1-1, with D unresolved. The CDR3 has 13 amino acids. Trimming removed 6 bases from V and 7 bases from J, with 18 bases in between. Germline CDR1 SQVTM, CDR2 ANQGSEA. For the CDR3, the DNA is TGCAGCGTGGTTTTAACCCTCCTCGGTGAAGCTTTCTTT. It codes for CSVVLTLLGEAFF. Using reference TRBV29-1 and TRBJ1-1 for the parts outside the CDR3, the full variable domain is SAVISQKPSRDICQRGTSLTIQCQVDSQVTMMFWYRQQPGQSLTLIATANQGSEATYESGFVIDKFPISRPNLTFSTLTVSNMSPEDSSIYLCSVVLTLLGEAFFGQGTRLTVV.

A note on this clonotype: Germline is not matched at one junction end, which may reflect a read error. Here the CDR3 DNA reads TGCACCAGCAGCCTTTGGACTAGCGGGGGGGCCGTGGAGCTGTTTTTT. Translating it yields CTSSLWTSGGAVELFF. V is TRBV4-1 and J is TRBJ2-2, with TRBD2 matching 15 bases. The length of the CDR3 is 16 residues. Germline V gene data show CDR1 as MGHRA and CDR2 as YSYEKL.

This clonotype was found many times. The gene calls are TRBV7-8 and TRBJ1-5; D is possibly TRBD1 (5 bases). Trimming cost V 6 bases and J 6 bases, with 12 bases left between them. Germline CDR1 is SGHVS and CDR2 is FQNEAQ. CDR3 length: 13 amino acids. CDR3 loop: CASSFRQFQPQHF. DNA for the CDR3: TGTGCCAGCAGTTTCAGACAGTTTCAGCCCCAGCATTTT.

The V call is TRBV14, the J call TRBJ2-1; D remains unclear. Germline V gene data show CDR1 as SGHDN and CDR2 as FVKESK. The CDR3 spans 18 residues. Trimming stripped 1 base from V and 0 bases from J, with 16 bases between. The CDR3 DNA reads as TGTGCCAGCAGCCAAGTTGCCCTGCGTCCCAGCTCCTACAATGAGCAGTTCTTC. Translation gives CASSQVALRPSSYNEQFF. The variable domain in full, completed from reference TRBV14 and TRBJ2-1, reads EAGVTQFPSHSVIEKGQTVTLRCDPISGHDNLYWYRRVMGKEIKFLLHFVKESKQDESGMPNNRFLAERTGGTYSTLKVQPAELEDSGVYFCASSQVALRPSSYNEQFFGPGTRLTVL.

Points on this clonotype: This may arise from a read error, as a much more abundant clone is one base away. The chain couples TRBV7-3 to TRBJ1-2; the D gene is possibly TRBD1 (6 bases). The CDR3 is 15 residues long. The germline gives CDR1 SGHTA, CDR2 FQGTGA. The CDR3 spells CASSGQPRANYDYTF. CDR3 coding DNA: TGTGCCAGCAGCGGACAGCCCAGGGCTAACTATGACTACACCTTC.

This clonotype showed up many times. V gene TRBV28 combines with J gene TRBJ2-5; 8 nucleotides agree with TRBD1. V dropped 7 bases and J dropped 3; count of bases not matched to a gene: 7. CDR1 is MDHEN and CDR2 is SYDVKM in the germline V gene. This CDR3 has 14 amino acids. In DNA, the CDR3 is TGTGCCAGCACCCTGGTACAGGGGGAAGAGACCCAGTACTTC. It is translated as CASTLVQGEETQYF.

Comment on this clonotype: The junction departs from germline at one end; a sequencing error may be responsible. The chain uses TRBV10-1 and TRBJ1-1, with unresolved D. The CDR3 has 13 amino acids. Germline V gene lookup returns CDR1 WNHNN and CDR2 SYGVQD (reference sequence). Here the CDR3 reads CTSSLSGWAEAFF. The CDR3 DNA reads TGCACCAGCAGTCTTTCAGGTTGGGCTGAAGCTTTCTTT.

This clonotype was seen at least ten times. The chain couples TRBV7-2 to TRBJ2-5; maybe TRBD2 (5 bases). Trimming took 2 bases from V and 4 from J, leaving 11 bases between them. CDR1 and CDR2 (germline): SGHTA, FQGNSA. The CDR3 spans 14 residues. CDR3 nucleotides: TGTGCCAGCAGCTTAAACGGGGAGAGAGAGACCCAGTACTTC. Translation gives CASSLNGERETQYF.

This clonotype was observed at least ten times. The gene calls are TRBV7-9 and TRBJ1-1; D unresolved. Trimming left V 11 bases short and J 1 base short, with 8 bases between. CDR3 length: 11 residues. Germline lookup yields CDR1 SEHNR and CDR2 FQNEAQ (reference sequence). In DNA, the CDR3 is TGTGCCGGTGGGGAGAACACTGAAGCTTTCTTT. The encoded protein is CAGGENTEAFF. Supplemented by reference TRBV7-9 and TRBJ1-1, the full variable domain reads DTGVSQNPRHKITKRGQNVTFRCDPISEHNRLYWYRQTLGQGPEFLTYFQNEAQLEKSRLLSDRFSAERPKGSFSTLEIQRTEQGDSAMYLCAGGENTEAFFGQGTRLTVV.

Only one count was recorded for this clonotype. One junction end does not reproduce the germline sequence, and a read error may be involved. V is TRBV2 and J is TRBJ2-1; D unresolved. The germline V gene encodes CDR1 SNHLY and CDR2 FYNNEI. The length of the CDR3 is 12 residues. The CDR3 region is CASRGSYDEQFF. The DNA of the CDR3 is TGTGCCAGCAGGGGCAGCTACGATGAGCAGTTCTTC.

This clonotype has a count of ten or more. The gene calls are TRBV12-3 or TRBV12-4 and TRBJ1-5; TRBD1 matches at 8 bases. CDR3 length: 15 residues. After removal of 5 bases from V and 3 bases from J, the junction contained 6 bases not matched to a gene. This CDR3 reads CASSTGTGPNQPQHF. The CDR3 DNA reads TGTGCCAGCAGTACCGGGACAGGCCCCAATCAGCCCCAGCATTTT.

On this clonotype: One end of the junction does not line up with germline, which may come from a read error. The chain is built from TRBV7-9 and TRBJ2-2, with a possible D match to TRBD2 (6 bases). CDR3 size: 13 residues. Germline lookup yields CDR1 SEHNR and CDR2 FQNEAQ (reference sequence). In DNA form, the CDR3 reads TGTGTCAGCAGGGCGGGGAGCTCCGGGGAGCTGTTTTTT. This sequence encodes CVSRAGSSGELFF.

The chain has TRBV6-2 or TRBV6-3 and TRBJ1-1, with D tentatively TRBD1 (5 bases). Germline V gene lookup returns CDR1 MNHEY and CDR2 SVGEGT. CDR3 size: 13 residues. The germline V and J ends were trimmed by 6 bases and 1 base, with 9 bases remaining between them. This CDR3 is CASRTQGNTEAFF. Here the CDR3 DNA reads TGTGCCAGCAGAACCCAGGGGAACACTGAAGCTTTCTTT.

A word on this clonotype: This sequence may be a read error, since a much larger clone differs from it by one base. V is TRBV6-2 or TRBV6-3 and J is TRBJ2-1; D uncertain. Germline CDR1 MNHEY, CDR2 SVGEGT. The CDR3 extends over 17 amino acids. The DNA of the CDR3 is TGTGTCAGCAGTCCCCCGAGGTCCAGCCAATCCTACAATGAGCAGTTCTTC. Its translation: CVSSPPRSSQSYNEQFF.

This clonotype was recorded at least ten times. The chain couples TRBV7-2 to TRBJ1-2; the match to TRBD1 covers 7 bases. Losses at the gene ends were 1 base for V and 4 bases for J; bases not matched to a gene: 12. The CDR3 totals 17 residues. Germline V gene lookup returns CDR1 SGHTA and CDR2 FQGNSA. The CDR3 loop is CASSLDSGGLDAYGYTF. The CDR3 nucleotides read TGTGCCAGCAGCTTAGATTCAGGGGGTTTGGATGCCTATGGCTACACCTTC.

Notes on this clonotype: Compared with germline, one end of the junction differs, possibly owing to a read error. V and J are TRBV2 and TRBJ2-7; maybe TRBD2 (5 bases). The length of the CDR3 is 13 residues. The germline gives CDR1 SNHLY, CDR2 FYNNEI. CDR3 DNA sequence: TGTGCCAGCAGTCCTAGGCCGGGGTACGAGCAGTGCTTC. Protein product: CASSPRPGYEQCF.

This chain joins TRBV6-4 and TRBJ1-2; D possibly corresponds to TRBD1 (5 bases). The CDR3 sequence is 20 residues long. Germline loops: CDR1 MRHNA, CDR2 SNTAGT. V was clipped by 3 bases and J by 6 bases, with 32 bases between them. The CDR3 region is CASSEGFEAGTPPIYDGYTF. The DNA of the CDR3 is TGTGCCAGCAGTGAGGGGTTTGAGGCAGGGACCCCCCCCATATACGATGGCTACACCTTC.

To note about this clonotype: A much larger clonotype is one base distant, so this may be a read error. The V call is TRBV14, the J call TRBJ1-1, with D perhaps TRBD1 (5 bases). Per germline, CDR1 SGHDN and CDR2 FVKESK. The CDR3 contains 14 residues. CDR3 sequence (DNA): TGTGCCAGCAACCAAGGTGGGACTGTGTATGAAGCTTTCTTT. Translating it yields CASNQGGTVYEAFF.

The chain recombines TRBV27 with TRBJ1-2; no clear D. Germline V gene data show CDR1 as MNHEY and CDR2 as SMNVEV (reference sequence). CDR3 length equals 12 residues. V dropped 6 bases and J dropped 6 bases, with 11 bases sitting between them. DNA of the CDR3: TGTGCCAGCAGCTCCGGACGTGATGGCTACACCTTC. This gives the protein CASSSGRDGYTF.

The CDR3 coding sequence is TGTGCCAGTAGTATTAGTGATAGTGGAGATACGCAGTATTTT. Its translation is CASSISDSGDTQYF. The chain has TRBV19 and TRBJ2-3; D call uncertain. This CDR3 has 14 residues. CDR1 and CDR2 (germline): LNHDA, SQIVND (reference sequence). The germline V and J ends were trimmed by 3 bases and 5 bases, with 12 bases remaining between them.

The chain links TRBV28 to TRBJ2-1; D perhaps matches TRBD1 (5 bases). V was cut by 7 bases and J by 7 bases, with 17 bases left in between. CDR1 is MDHEN and CDR2 is SYDVKM in the germline V gene. The CDR3 is made up of 14 amino acids. The CDR3 spells CASIQRGRVNEQFF. The CDR3 DNA is TGTGCCAGCATACAACGCGGCAGGGTGAATGAGCAGTTCTTC.

This clonotype has just a few counts. J is TRBJ2-5 and V is TRBV4-3; tentatively, D is TRBD2 (6 bases). Germline CDR1 is LGHNA and CDR2 is YSLEER. Trimming pared 1 base from V and 5 bases from J, leaving 17 bases between. There are 16 residues in the CDR3. CDR3 loop: CASSQAPWGERETQYF. CDR3 nucleotides: TGCGCCAGCAGCCAAGCTCCTTGGGGGGAGCGGGAGACCCAGTACTTC.

This clonotype was detected a few times. The chain employs TRBV29-1 and TRBJ1-2; TRBD1 might be the D (6 bases). The CDR3 loop spans 14 amino acids. The germline V gene encodes CDR1 SQVTM and CDR2 ANQGSEA. Trimming removed 5 bases at V and 4 bases at J, with 17 bases between. DNA of the CDR3: TGCAGCGTTTCGCCCCCGGACAGCTTCTATGGCTACACCTTC. Its translation: CSVSPPDSFYGYTF.

This clonotype was observed a few times. CDR3 region: CASSKMGGYNEQFF. The CDR3 DNA reads as TGTGCCAGCAGTAAGATGGGGGGCTACAATGAGCAGTTCTTC. The chain carries TRBV6-1 and TRBJ2-1; tentatively, D is TRBD2 (6 bases). Germline values: CDR1 MNHNS, CDR2 SASEGT. Trimming pared 5 bases from V and 3 bases from J, leaving 11 bases between. This CDR3 spans 14 amino acids.

V is TRBV24-1 and J is TRBJ2-3; D is unclear. Trimming took 3 bases from V and 4 from J, leaving 7 bases between them. The CDR3 is 13 amino acids. Germline CDR1 reads KGHDR; CDR2 reads SFDVKD. The CDR3 DNA is TGTGCCACCAGTGATCGGAGCCCAGATACGCAGTATTTT. Amino acids: CATSDRSPDTQYF.

The sample holds many counts of this clonotype. V gene TRBV7-2 combines with J gene TRBJ2-3; no clear D. V was cut by 4 bases and J by 0 bases, with 17 bases left in between. Germline loops: CDR1 SGHTA, CDR2 FQGNSA. The CDR3 has 17 residues. CDR3 sequence (DNA): TGTGCCAGCAGCTCTCCCCCCGAGGCCGCGAGCACAGATACGCAGTATTTT. Protein sequence: CASSSPPEAASTDTQYF. The entire variable domain, with the rest obtained from reference TRBV7-2 and TRBJ2-3, is as follows: GAGVSQSPSNKVTEKGKDVELRCDPISGHTALYWYRQSLGQGLEFLIYFQGNSAPDKSGLPSDRFSAERTGGSVSTLTIQRTQQEDSAVYLCASSSPPEAASTDTQYFGPGTRLTVL.

The chain recombines TRBV4-1 with TRBJ2-1, with D maybe TRBD1 (8 bases). This CDR3 contains 15 residues. Trimming pared 4 bases from V and 8 bases from J, leaving 18 bases between. Germline-derived CDR1 and CDR2 are MGHRA and YSYEKL. For the CDR3, the DNA is TGCGCCAGCAGCCTTGGAGACAGGGGAGGGGATGAGCAGTTCTTC. This gives the protein CASSLGDRGGDEQFF.

As to this clonotype: Given a much more abundant clone one base away, this may be a read error. This chain links TRBV11-2 with TRBJ1-1; D perhaps matches TRBD1 (6 bases). The CDR3 consists of 14 residues. Per germline, CDR1 SGHAT and CDR2 FQNNGV. The CDR3 DNA sequence: TGTGCCAGCAGGTCACAGGGAAGGAACACTGATGCTTTCTTT. Protein: CASRSQGRNTDAFF.

The chain recombines TRBV28 with TRBJ2-6; unclear D gene. CDR3 length: 14 amino acids. Trimming cost V 2 bases and J 2 bases, with 4 bases left between them. CDR1 is MDHEN and CDR2 is SYDVKM in the germline V gene. The DNA of the CDR3 is TGTGCCAGCAGTTTAGTCCCTGGGGCCAACGTCCTGACTTTC. Protein sequence: CASSLVPGANVLTF.